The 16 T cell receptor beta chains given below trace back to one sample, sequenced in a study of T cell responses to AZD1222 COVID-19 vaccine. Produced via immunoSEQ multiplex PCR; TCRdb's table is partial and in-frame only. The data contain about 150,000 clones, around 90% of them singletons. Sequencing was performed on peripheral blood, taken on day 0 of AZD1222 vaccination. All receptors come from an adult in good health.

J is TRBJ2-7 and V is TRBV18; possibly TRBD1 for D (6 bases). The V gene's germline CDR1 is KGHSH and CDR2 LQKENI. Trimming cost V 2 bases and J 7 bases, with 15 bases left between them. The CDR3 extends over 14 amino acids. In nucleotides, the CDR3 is TGTGCCAGCTCACCAACGGACAGCTCCTTTGAGCAGTACTTC. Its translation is CASSPTDSSFEQYF. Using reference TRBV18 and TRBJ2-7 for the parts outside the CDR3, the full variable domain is NAGVMQNPRHLVRRRGQEARLRCSPMKGHSHVYWYRQLPEEGLKFMVYLQKENIIDESGMPKERFSAEFPKEGPSILRIQQVVRGDSAAYFCASSPTDSSFEQYFGPGTRLTVT.

The CDR3 nucleotides are TGTGCCAGCAGCTTAAACACAGATACGCAGTATTTT. Translated, it gives CASSLNTDTQYF. The V and J genes are TRBV11-3 and TRBJ2-3; D is uncertain. CDR1 is SGHNT and CDR2 is YENEEA in the germline V gene. Trimming removed 2 bases from V and 2 bases from J, with 2 bases in between. The CDR3 is 12 residues long.

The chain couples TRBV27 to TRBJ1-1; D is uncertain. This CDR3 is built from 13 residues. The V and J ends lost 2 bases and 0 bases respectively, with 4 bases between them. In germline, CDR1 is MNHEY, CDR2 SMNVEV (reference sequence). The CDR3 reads CASSLTMNTEAFF. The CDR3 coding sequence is TGTGCCAGCAGTTTAACCATGAACACTGAAGCTTTCTTT.

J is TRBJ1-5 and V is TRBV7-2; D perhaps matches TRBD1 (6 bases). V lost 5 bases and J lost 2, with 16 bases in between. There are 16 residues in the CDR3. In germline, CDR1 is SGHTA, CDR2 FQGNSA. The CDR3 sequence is CASSADGAGGNQPQHF. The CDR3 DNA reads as TGTGCCAGCAGCGCTGACGGGGCAGGGGGCAATCAGCCCCAGCATTTT.

CDR3: CASSLQGENEKLFF. The DNA of the CDR3 is TGTGCCAGCAGCTTACAGGGCGAGAATGAAAAACTGTTTTTT. This chain connects TRBV7-2 to TRBJ1-4; tentative D call: TRBD1 (5 bases). V lost 2 bases, J lost 5 bases, and 9 bases lay in between. Germline CDR1 SGHTA, CDR2 FQGNSA. CDR3 length: 14 residues.

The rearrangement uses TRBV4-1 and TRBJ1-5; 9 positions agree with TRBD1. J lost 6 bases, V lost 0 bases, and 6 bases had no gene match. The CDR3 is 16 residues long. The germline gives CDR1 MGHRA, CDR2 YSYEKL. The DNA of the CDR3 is TGCGCCAGCAGCCAAGAAGGCACAGGGGGCTTTCAGCCCCAGCATTTT. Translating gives CASSQEGTGGFQPQHF.

The CDR3 protein is CSAIITGVAFF. CDR3 DNA: TGCAGTGCTATAATCACCGGGGTGGCTTTCTTT. This chain uses TRBV20-1 with TRBJ1-1, with unresolved D. V was cut by 4 bases and J by 11 bases, with 14 bases left in between. This CDR3 comprises 11 residues. Germline V gene lookup returns CDR1 DFQATT and CDR2 SNEGSKA (reference sequence).

The CDR3, as DNA: TGTGCCAGCAGCCTGGGTGGCGGGGGCCCTTGGGAGCCCCAGCATTTT. Its protein is CASSLGGGGPWEPQHF. The rearrangement joins TRBV5-6 to TRBJ1-5; the D gene is possibly TRBD1 (6 bases). This CDR3 is built from 16 residues. With 4 bases removed from V and 8 bases from J, the gap between germline ends came to 22 bases. Germline V gene lookup returns CDR1 SGHDT and CDR2 YYEEEE.

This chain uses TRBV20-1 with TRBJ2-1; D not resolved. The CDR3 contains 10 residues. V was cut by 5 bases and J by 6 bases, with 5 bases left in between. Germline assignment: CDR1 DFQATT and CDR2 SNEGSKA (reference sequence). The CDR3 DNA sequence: TGCAGTGCTTTCCGCAATGAGCAGTTCTTC. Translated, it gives CSAFRNEQFF.

CDR3 protein: CASSSTVSWDYEQYF. In DNA form, the CDR3 reads TGTGCCAGCAGTTCGACAGTATCATGGGACTACGAGCAGTACTTC. V gene TRBV6-2 or TRBV6-3 combines with J gene TRBJ2-7, with D possibly matching TRBD1 (5 bases). Trimming cost V 4 bases and J 3 bases, with 16 bases left between them. The length of the CDR3 is 15 residues. Germline V gene lookup returns CDR1 MNHEY and CDR2 SVGEGT.

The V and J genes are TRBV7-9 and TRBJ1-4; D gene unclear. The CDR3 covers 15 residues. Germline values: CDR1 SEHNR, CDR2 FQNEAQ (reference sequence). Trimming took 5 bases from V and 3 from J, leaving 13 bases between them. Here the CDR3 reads CASSPYMAANEKLFF. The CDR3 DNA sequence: TGTGCCAGCAGCCCGTACATGGCGGCTAATGAAAAACTGTTTTTT.

This CDR3 is CASSFTGVTQTQYF. In nucleotides, the CDR3 is TGCGCCAGCAGCTTCACAGGGGTAACTCAGACCCAGTACTTC. V gene TRBV5-1 combines with J gene TRBJ2-5, with TRBD1 matching 7 bases. The V gene end was trimmed by 2 bases and the J gene end by 6 bases; junction bases not matched to a gene: 7. Germline loops: CDR1 SGHRS, CDR2 YFSETQ. This CDR3 has 14 amino acids.

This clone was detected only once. CDR3 sequence reads: CASSVNRGTEAFF. The CDR3 coding sequence is TGCGCCAGCAGTGTGAACAGAGGCACTGAAGCTTTCTTT. The genes are TRBV10-1 and TRBJ1-1; D remains unclear. From germline, CDR1 is WNHNN and CDR2 SYGVQD (reference sequence). The CDR3 consists of 13 residues. Deletions cut 4 bases from V and 4 bases from J, with 10 bases between.

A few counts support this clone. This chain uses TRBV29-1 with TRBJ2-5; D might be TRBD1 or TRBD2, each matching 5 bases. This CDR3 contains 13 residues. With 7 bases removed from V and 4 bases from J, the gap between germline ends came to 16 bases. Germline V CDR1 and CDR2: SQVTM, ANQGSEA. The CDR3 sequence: CSDVGRAGETQYF. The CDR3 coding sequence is TGCAGCGATGTGGGCAGGGCGGGAGAGACCCAGTACTTC.

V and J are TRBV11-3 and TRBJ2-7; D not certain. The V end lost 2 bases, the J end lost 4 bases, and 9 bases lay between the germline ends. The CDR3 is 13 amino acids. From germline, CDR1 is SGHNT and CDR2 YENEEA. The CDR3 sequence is CASSLRTEYEQYF. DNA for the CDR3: TGTGCCAGCAGCTTACGGACGGAATACGAGCAGTACTTC.

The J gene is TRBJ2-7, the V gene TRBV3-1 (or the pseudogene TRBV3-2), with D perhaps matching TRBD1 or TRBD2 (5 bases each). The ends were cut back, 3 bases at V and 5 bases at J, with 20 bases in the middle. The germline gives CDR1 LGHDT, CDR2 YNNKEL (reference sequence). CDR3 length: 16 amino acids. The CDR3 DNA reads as TGTGCCAGCAGCCACTTATCGGGGCATAGGTGGAACGAGCAGTACTTC. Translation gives CASSHLSGHRWNEQYF.